This note documents a single T cell receptor (beta chain) sequence. Its target is not known. The CDR3 contains 20 residues. V lost 3 bases and J lost 3; bases outside the gene matches: 14. CDR1 SGHRS and CDR2 YFSETQ come from the germline V gene. The method was immunoSEQ multiplex PCR; TCRdb's version includes in-frame clones alone and lacks a portion of them. This sample has about 83,000 clones, with 80% to 90% found just once. These data belong to a study of T cell responses to AZD1222 COVID-19 vaccine. Study-wide results and limits: After two AZD1222 doses, spike-specific TCR breadth and depth rose versus day 0. Along spike, vaccine-associated CD4 TCRs were found throughout, with dominance at 160-218 and 743-854.

V gene TRBV5-1 combines with J gene TRBJ2-1; TRBD2 agrees at 14 bases. This specimen consisted of peripheral blood, obtained on day 0 of AZD1222 vaccination. This receptor was taken from an adult in good health. CDR3 bases: TGCGCCAGCAGCTATCCCCCTCCGGGACTAGCGGGAGTTCACTACAATGAGCAGTTCTTC. The encoded protein is CASSYPPPGLAGVHYNEQFF.